Listed here are 10 T cell receptor beta chains from one sample, sequenced in a study of beta chain features in type 1 diabetes. Study findings and constraints: Type 1 diabetes patients showed a moderate but significant shortening of TCRB CDR3s in all four CD4+ subsets.

Sequenced material consisted of expressed TCRB transcripts (all of the isolated RNA was reverse transcribed). Sequencing was performed with immunoSEQ multiplex PCR; in TCRdb, only in-frame clones are kept and a portion is missing. The table lists 300,000 to 450,000 clones, over 8.5% of them singletons. The antigens these receptors bind are not known. The sequencing sample was made of central memory CD4+ T cells from blood. These receptors originate from a man in his thirties or forties with type 1 diabetes.

This clone has just a few counts. The V gene is TRBV6-1, the J gene TRBJ1-5, with TRBD1 as a possible D gene (6 bases). The germline gives CDR1 MNHNS, CDR2 SASEGT. Trimming stripped 2 bases from V and 3 bases from J, with 11 bases between. The CDR3 consists of 15 residues. The CDR3 loop is CASSEYGTLNQPQHF. The DNA for the CDR3 is TGTGCCAGCAGTGAATACGGGACACTCAATCAGCCCCAGCATTTT.

The V and J genes are TRBV7-2 and TRBJ2-7; 7 positions match TRBD2. CDR3 size: 16 residues. V trimming: 4 bases; J trimming: 2 bases; junction bases outside the gene matches: 11. Germline-derived CDR1 and CDR2 are SGHTA and FQGNSA. The CDR3 sequence is CASSSHGLVSAYEQYF. Here the CDR3 DNA reads TGTGCCAGCAGCTCCCACGGACTAGTCAGCGCCTACGAGCAGTACTTC.

V usage is TRBV11-2 and J usage is TRBJ2-5, with D maybe TRBD1 (5 bases). Germline V gene data show CDR1 as SGHAT and CDR2 as FQNNGV. V was cut by 4 bases and J by 2 bases, with 11 bases left in between. The CDR3 runs to 14 residues. This CDR3 is CASSSRVRQETQYF. CDR3 coding DNA: TGTGCCAGCAGCTCCAGGGTTCGTCAAGAGACCCAGTACTTC.

This clone has ten or more counts. This chain joins TRBV2 and TRBJ1-4; unclear D gene. Germline V gives CDR1 SNHLY, CDR2 FYNNEI. V was pared by 4 bases and J by 0 bases, with 6 bases between. CDR3 size: 14 residues. The CDR3 DNA reads TGTGCCAGCAGTGTCCTCTCAACTAATGAAAAACTGTTTTTT. Translating it yields CASSVLSTNEKLFF.

This clone was detected a few times. V usage is TRBV5-4 and J usage is TRBJ2-7, with a tentative D call TRBD2 (6 bases). This CDR3 has 14 amino acids. Trimming cost V 4 bases and J 0 bases, with 11 bases left between them. Germline CDR1 SGHNT, CDR2 YYREEE (reference sequence). The CDR3 here is CASSPTSSSYEQYF. CDR3 DNA: TGTGCCAGCAGCCCGACTAGTAGCTCCTACGAGCAGTACTTC.

This clone has more than one count but fewer than ten. V usage is TRBV28 and J usage is TRBJ1-1; D possibly corresponds to TRBD1 (6 bases). The CDR3 extends over 15 amino acids. Germline V lookup: CDR1 MDHEN, CDR2 SYDVKM. With 6 bases removed from V and 7 bases from J, the gap between germline ends came to 21 bases. The CDR3 nucleotides are TGTGCCAGCAGACCATTAGGAAGGGGGGGAAATGAAGCTTTCTTT. Protein: CASRPLGRGGNEAFF.

V usage is TRBV28 and J usage is TRBJ1-2; 7 bases align to TRBD1. Germline assignment: CDR1 MDHEN and CDR2 SYDVKM. This CDR3 has 15 amino acids. J was trimmed by 3 bases and V by 4 bases; bases with no gene match: 8. The CDR3 sequence: CASSYRGEYYYGYTF. Here the CDR3 DNA reads TGTGCCAGCAGTTACAGGGGCGAGTATTACTATGGCTACACCTTC.

This clone has only a few counts. The gene calls are TRBV28 and TRBJ2-7; TRBD1 aligns across 9 bases. The CDR3 consists of 14 residues. The trim removed 6 bases at V and 2 bases at J, leaving 5 bases unmatched. Germline V lookup: CDR1 MDHEN, CDR2 SYDVKM. The CDR3 is CASSTGTGTYEQYF. The CDR3 nucleotides are TGTGCCAGCAGCACCGGGACAGGGACCTACGAGCAGTACTTC.

This clone was counted only a few times. This rearrangement joins TRBV25-1 to TRBJ2-7; weak D call: TRBD2 (5 bases). The CDR3 has 14 residues. Trimming shortened V by 1 base and J by 1 base, and 8 bases separated the two germline ends. Germline values: CDR1 MGHDK, CDR2 SYGVNS. Here the CDR3 DNA reads TGTGCCAGCAGTGAATCTCGGGAATCCTACGAGCAGTACTTC. The encoded protein is CASSESRESYEQYF.

This clone appeared a few times. The CDR3 protein is CASSFSVSLGYGYTF. The CDR3, as DNA: TGTGCCAGCAGTTTTAGTGTCAGTCTGGGCTATGGCTACACCTTC. This chain links TRBV28 with TRBJ1-2; D is unresolved. The CDR3 runs to 15 residues. The germline V gene has CDR1 MDHEN and CDR2 SYDVKM. Trimming removed 3 bases from V and 4 bases from J, with 15 bases in between.